The TCR beta chain described here comes from a study of blood T cell repertoires in COVID-19. Study as a whole: Collection of acute and convalescent COVID-19 samples took place in the United States, Italy and Spain. PBMCs, B-cell-depleted T cells, or T cells were the source of the cDNA or gDNA that made up the material.

The data were produced by immunoSEQ multiplex PCR, yet TCRdb's version contains in-frame clones alone and is incomplete. The table lists over 90,000 clones, approximately 80% of them singletons. The TCR comes from a man in his 60s with active or convalescent COVID-19. The sequencing input was peripheral blood.

The CDR3 DNA follows: TGTGCCAGCAGGATCGGACAGGGAAATTCACCCCTCCACTTT. Translation gives CASRIGQGNSPLHF. This chain links TRBV2 with TRBJ1-6, with 8 bases matching TRBD1. Trimming cost V 6 bases and J 7 bases; bases outside gene matches: 5. The CDR3 length is 14 residues. The germline V gene has CDR1 SNHLY and CDR2 FYNNEI.